The sequence of this T cell receptor (beta chain) was determined in a study of blood T cells in healthy people across ages. Using a J-beta primer mix together with a sample-barcoded 5' primer, a second PCR was run for roughly 6 to 12 cycles. TCRdb called the 5' RACE reads again in MiXCR, with one record for every CDR3 protein. The data show some 1,800,000 distinct CDR3 sequences, more than 35% seen once. Findings of the study overall: Long-lived donors had more naive CD4+ cells and higher diversity than aged donors. Measured against age, TCR beta diversity per million T cells decreased in a roughly linear manner. Naive and antigen-experienced cells could not be conclusively compared, given unsorted PBMCs.

V was clipped by 1 base and J by 4 bases; unmatched bases: 7. Germline CDR1 reads LGHNA; CDR2 reads YNFKEQ. The CDR3 extends over 16 amino acids. In the case of this clonotype: Its antigen is unidentified.

In terms of origin and age, donors were healthy Caucasian individuals from Russia aged about 6 to 90. This receptor was taken from a human donor in good health. V usage is TRBV4-2 and J usage is TRBJ2-1; TRBD2 aligns across 7 bases. Sequences were obtained from blood. CDR3 protein: CASSQGPGGGYNEQFF. CDR3 nucleotides: TGTGCCAGCAGCCAAGGACCGGGGGGAGGTTACAATGAGCAGTTCTTC.